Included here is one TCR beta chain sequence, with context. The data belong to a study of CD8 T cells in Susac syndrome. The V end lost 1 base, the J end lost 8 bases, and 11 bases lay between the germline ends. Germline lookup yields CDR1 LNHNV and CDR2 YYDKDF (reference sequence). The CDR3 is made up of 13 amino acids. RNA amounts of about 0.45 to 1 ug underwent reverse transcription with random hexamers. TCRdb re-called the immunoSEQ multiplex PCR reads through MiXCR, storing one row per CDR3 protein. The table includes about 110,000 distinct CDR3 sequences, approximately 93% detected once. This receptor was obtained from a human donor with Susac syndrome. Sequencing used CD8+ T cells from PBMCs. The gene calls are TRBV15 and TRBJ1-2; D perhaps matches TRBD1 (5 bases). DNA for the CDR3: TGTGCCACCAGCAGAGTTCGGGGGGACGGCTACACCTTC. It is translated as CATSRVRGDGYTF. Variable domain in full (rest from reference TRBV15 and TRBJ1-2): DAMVIQNPRYQVTQFGKPVTLSCSQTLNHNVMYWYQQKSSQAPKLLFHYYDKDFNNEADTPDNFQSRRPNTSFCFLDIRSPGLGDTAMYLCATSRVRGDGYTFGSGTRLTVV.